What follows are 15 T cell receptor beta chains derived from one specimen sequenced in a study of shared clonotypes between healthy human individuals. The repertoire was sequenced with immunoSEQ multiplex PCR; TCRdb's copy has only in-frame clones and lacks some. This table has 2 million to 2.5 million clones, 80% to 95% appearing once. Sequences were obtained from naive CD4+ T cells from PBMCs. Subset indicated: CD45RA+ positively selected. The source of these receptors is a man between 18 and 29 years old in good health. Some clones in this sample may be carry-over from other donors' samples.

V gene TRBV5-1 combines with J gene TRBJ2-1; D not resolved. This CDR3 spans 16 amino acids. From germline, CDR1 is SGHRS and CDR2 YFSETQ. V was clipped by 2 bases and J by 9 bases, with 21 bases between them. Here the CDR3 reads CASSFDSGLVGSEQFF. In nucleotides, the CDR3 is TGCGCCAGCAGCTTTGACTCCGGGCTAGTGGGTAGTGAGCAGTTCTTC.

This CDR3 is CASSSAKDRAKAEAFF. Here the CDR3 DNA reads TGTGCCAGCAGCTCAGCGAAAGACAGGGCGAAGGCTGAAGCTTTCTTT. This chain links TRBV7-6 with TRBJ1-1, with 7 bases lining up with TRBD1. There are 16 residues in the CDR3. Trimming cost V 4 bases and J 6 bases; bases outside gene matches: 14. Germline assignment: CDR1 SGHVS and CDR2 FNYEAQ.

The V and J genes are TRBV9 and TRBJ1-1; D is unresolved. There are 14 residues in the CDR3. V dropped 0 bases and J dropped 1 base, with 7 bases sitting between them. Germline lookup yields CDR1 SGDLS and CDR2 YYNGEE. CDR3 DNA: TGTGCCAGCAGCGTAGCTTGGGGGAACACTGAAGCTTTCTTT. Translated, it gives CASSVAWGNTEAFF.

The chain carries TRBV7-3 and TRBJ2-1, with D unresolved. Germline V gene lookup returns CDR1 SGHTA and CDR2 FQGTGA. V was clipped by 5 bases and J by 9 bases, with 14 bases between them. The length of the CDR3 is 13 residues. As DNA, the CDR3 is TGTGCCAGCAGCCTTCCCGGGCCCGGTGAGCAGTTCTTC. It codes for CASSLPGPGEQFF.

This clone is a singleton in its sample. The chain couples TRBV28 to TRBJ1-5, with 9 bases fitting TRBD1. V dropped 5 bases and J dropped 7; count of bases not matched to a gene: 9. The CDR3 is made up of 15 amino acids. The germline gives CDR1 MDHEN, CDR2 SYDVKM. This CDR3 reads CASSHYPGQGQPQHF. The CDR3 region has the DNA TGTGCCAGCAGTCATTATCCGGGACAGGGACAGCCCCAGCATTTT. Filled out from reference TRBV28 and TRBJ1-5, the complete variable domain reads DVKVTQSSRYLVKRTGEKVFLECVQDMDHENMFWYRQDPGLGLRLIYFSYDVKMKEKGDIPEGYSVSREKKERFSLILESASTNQTSMYLCASSHYPGQGQPQHFGDGTRLSIL.

The chain employs TRBV5-1 and TRBJ2-2; 7 nucleotides agree with TRBD1. There are 17 residues in the CDR3. Trimming removed 0 bases from V and 4 bases from J; junction bases left unmatched: 9. Germline CDR1 is SGHRS and CDR2 is YFSETQ. The CDR3 is CASSLAPGHRGTGELFF. In DNA, the CDR3 is TGCGCCAGCAGCTTGGCTCCGGGACACAGGGGCACCGGGGAGCTGTTTTTT.

The genes are TRBV28 and TRBJ2-7; 8 bases match TRBD1. The V and J ends lost 1 base and 6 bases, in that order; junction bases with no gene match: 8. Germline CDR1 MDHEN, CDR2 SYDVKM. CDR3 length: 15 residues. DNA for the CDR3: TGTGCCAGCAGTTTATCCTTTCAGGGGGCTGGCGAGCAGTACTTC. Residues: CASSLSFQGAGEQYF.

This sequence joins TRBV29-1 and TRBJ2-4; 7 nucleotides match TRBD1. In germline, CDR1 is SQVTM, CDR2 ANQGSEA. The CDR3 sequence is 15 residues long. V was pared by 7 bases and J by 1 base, with 10 bases of the junction left unmatched. The CDR3 DNA sequence: TGCAGCGCTGCCGAAGAGACAGGGGCCAAAAACATTCAGTACTTC. It codes for CSAAEETGAKNIQYF.

DNA of the CDR3: TGTGCCAGCAGCTCCACCGGGACAGCGTTCTACGAGCAGTACTTC. Translated, it gives CASSSTGTAFYEQYF. The J gene is TRBJ2-7, the V gene TRBV7-9, with 7 bases identical to TRBD1. The J segment lost 3 bases and the V segment lost 4 bases, leaving 9 bases of the junction unmatched. This CDR3 comprises 15 residues. The germline V gene encodes CDR1 SEHNR and CDR2 FQNEAQ (reference sequence). The variable domain in full, with the rest retrieved from reference TRBV7-9 and TRBJ2-7, is DTGVSQNPRHKITKRGQNVTFRCDPISEHNRLYWYRQTLGQGPEFLTYFQNEAQLEKSRLLSDRFSAERPKGSFSTLEIQRTEQGDSAMYLCASSSTGTAFYEQYFGPGTRLTVT.

J is TRBJ1-1 and V is TRBV6-5, with a weak D call TRBD1 (5 bases). CDR3 size: 15 residues. Germline V gives CDR1 MNHEY, CDR2 SVGAGI. The V and J ends lost 6 bases and 4 bases respectively, with 18 bases between them. In DNA form, the CDR3 reads TGTGCCAGCAGCCCCATCCAGGGAGTTGGCACTGAAGCTTTCTTT. Protein: CASSPIQGVGTEAFF.

The chain carries TRBV5-1 and TRBJ2-3; TRBD1 agrees at 9 bases. The J segment lost 3 bases and the V segment lost 2 bases, leaving 4 bases of the junction unmatched. Germline V gene sequence: CDR1 SGHRS, CDR2 YFSETQ. The CDR3 spans 15 residues. CDR3 sequence reads: CASSFPDRGTDTQYF. As DNA, the CDR3 is TGCGCCAGCAGCTTCCCGGACAGGGGTACAGATACGCAGTATTTT.

This clone was picked up one time. The chain recombines TRBV6-5 with TRBJ2-5; D possibly corresponds to TRBD2 (5 bases). The germline V and J ends were trimmed by 6 bases and 3 bases, with 11 bases remaining between them. Germline-derived CDR1 and CDR2 are MNHEY and SVGAGI. There are 13 residues in the CDR3. CDR3 region: CASSPGLEETQYF. The CDR3 coding sequence is TGTGCCAGCAGCCCCGGACTGGAAGAGACCCAGTACTTC.

This clone was recorded only once. V and J are TRBV30 and TRBJ1-2; 8 bases agree with TRBD1. The J segment lost 3 bases and the V segment lost 2 bases, leaving 2 bases of the junction unmatched. Germline loops: CDR1 GTSNPN, CDR2 SVGIG (reference sequence). The CDR3 covers 13 residues. The CDR3: CAWSPRGHYGYTF. The CDR3 nucleotides read TGTGCCTGGAGTCCCAGGGGGCACTATGGCTACACCTTC. The full variable domain, rest sourced from reference TRBV30 and TRBJ1-2, is SQTIHQWPATLVQPVGSPLSLECTVEGTSNPNLYWYRQAAGRGLQLLFYSVGIGQISSEVPQNLSASRPQDRQFILSSKKLLLSDSGFYLCAWSPRGHYGYTFGSGTRLTVV.

This clone was found once. The CDR3 coding sequence is TGTGCCAGCAGCCCACTCCCCACCGGCGAGCAGTACTTC. Encoded protein: CASSPLPTGEQYF. V is TRBV11-2 and J is TRBJ2-7; D is unresolved. The CDR3 spans 13 residues. Trimming removed 5 bases from V and 6 bases from J, with 14 bases in between. Germline values: CDR1 SGHAT, CDR2 FQNNGV.

Of note for this clone: Different DNA sequences within this sample yield the same CDR3. The V and J genes are TRBV5-1 and TRBJ2-5, with a possible D match to TRBD1 (6 bases). The ends were cut back, 2 bases at V and 2 bases at J, with 7 bases in the middle. This CDR3 region has 13 residues. In germline, CDR1 is SGHRS, CDR2 YFSETQ. The CDR3 DNA reads TGCGCCAGCAGCTTACAGGGTCAAGAGACCCAGTACTTC. Translation: CASSLQGQETQYF. The full variable domain, its missing parts supplied by reference TRBV5-1 and TRBJ2-5, is KAGVTQTPRYLIKTRGQQVTLSCSPISGHRSVSWYQQTPGQGLQFLFEYFSETQRNKGNFPGRFSGRQFSNSRSEMNVSTLELGDSALYLCASSLQGQETQYFGPGTRLLVL.